A selection of T cell receptor beta chains follows, all from one sample in a study of T cell responses to AZD1222 COVID-19 vaccine. Assay used: immunoSEQ multiplex PCR; TCRdb lists only in-frame clones, some missing. The sample lists about 200,000 clones, roughly 94% seen once, with 1.7% in the top ten. The sequencing used peripheral blood, collected 28 days after the second dose of the MenACWY control vaccine. The source is an adult who received the MenACWY meningococcal vaccine as a control. CDR3s include the opening cysteine and the closing phenylalanine or tryptophan. D genes are given only for firm matches. Size is stated for part of the rows, as once, few or many counts, or as a class when the clone is expanded.

>.|14|TRBV9|.|TRBJ2-2
TGTGCCAGCAGCCCCGCACCGACAGCCGGGGAGCTGTTTTTT
CASSPAPTAGELFF
>.|13|TRBV19|TRBD2|TRBJ2-7
TGTGCCAGTAGTACCCTGGGGGGGAACGAGCAGTACTTC
CASSTLGGNEQYF
>.|15|TRBV7-2|.|TRBJ1-3
TGTGCCAGCAGCTTAGAGTCCCAGGGGAAAGCCGCCATATATTTT
CASSLESQGKAAIYF
>.|14|TRBV11-1|TRBD2|TRBJ2-3
TGTGCCAGCAGCTTAGGACTAGCGGCGGGTACGCAGTATTTT
CASSLGLAAGTQYF
>.|15|TRBV19|TRBD1|TRBJ2-1
TGTGCCAGTAGTTTCGGACAGGGAAGGGGCAATGAGCAGTTCTTC
CASSFGQGRGNEQFF
>once|15|TRBV27|.|TRBJ2-5
TGTGCCAGCAGTCTTACGGGTTCCGAAAAAGAGACCCAGTACTTC
CASSLTGSEKETQYF
>.|16|TRBV7-9|.|TRBJ1-1
TGTGCCAGCAGCTCGCCGGGAGGGAACCCGAGCACTGAAGCTTTCTTT
CASSSPGGNPSTEAFF
>.|13|TRBV18|.|TRBJ1-4
TGTGCCAGCTCACCGCGTTCCGGTGAAAAACTGTTTTTT
CASSPRSGEKLFF
>.|19|TRBV6-2/TRBV6-3|TRBD2|TRBJ2-3
TGTGCCAGCAGTTACTTATTGACTAGCGGGGGGGCAAAGACAGATACGCAGTATTTT
CASSYLLTSGGAKTDTQYF
>.|16|TRBV3-1/TRBV3-2|TRBD2|TRBJ2-1
TGTGCCAGCAGCTCCCGACTAGCGGATTCCTACAATGAGCAGTTCTTC
CASSSRLADSYNEQFF
>.|16|TRBV30|.|TRBJ2-7
TGTGCCTGGAGTGTGGGCTGGTCCGAGGCCACCTACGAGCAGTACTTC
CAWSVGWSEATYEQYF
>.|15|TRBV30|TRBD1|TRBJ1-5
TGTGCCTGGAGTTCAGGGGGCAATAGCAATCAGCCCCAGCATTTT
CAWSSGGNSNQPQHF
>.|15|TRBV28|.|TRBJ1-5
TGTGCCAGCAGTTCGCGACTGAGCAGCAATCAGCCCCAGCATTTT
CASSSRLSSNQPQHF
>.|16|TRBV7-3|TRBD2|TRBJ2-1
TGTGCCAGCAGCTTAGGCGGGAGCCGGTCCTACAATGAGCAGTTCTTC
CASSLGGSRSYNEQFF
>.|18|TRBV5-6|.|TRBJ2-7
TGTGCCAGCAGCTTGGCCTCTCTTGGAGGGCAGTTGAGCTACGAGCAGTACTTC
CASSLASLGGQLSYEQYF
>.|15|TRBV7-2|TRBD2|TRBJ2-3
TGTGCCAGCAGCTCCGGACTAGCGGGCACAGATACGCAGTATTTT
CASSSGLAGTDTQYF
>.|13|TRBV2|TRBD1|TRBJ2-7
TGTGCCCGAACGAGGGGACAGGGATACGAGCAGTACTTC
CARTRGQGYEQYF
>.|15|TRBV3-1/TRBV3-2|TRBD1|TRBJ1-2
TGTGCCAGCAGCCAAGATGGACAGGGGGCAGGGGGCTACACCTTC
CASSQDGQGAGGYTF
>few|14|TRBV18|.|TRBJ1-1
TGTGCCAGCTCACCAATACAGATGAACACTGAAGCTTTCTTT
CASSPIQMNTEAFF
>.|16|TRBV5-6|.|TRBJ2-2
TGTGCCAGCAGCTTGGCCGTGGGCGGATACACCGGGGAGCTGTTTTTT
CASSLAVGGYTGELFF
>.|13|TRBV30|.|TRBJ2-5
TGTGCCTGGAGTGTACAAACTGAAGAGACCCAGTACTTC
CAWSVQTEETQYF
>.|13|TRBV29-1|TRBD1|TRBJ1-4
TGCAGCGCTAGGGACAGGGTGAATGAAAAACTGTTTTTT
CSARDRVNEKLFF
>.|16|TRBV5-4|.|TRBJ1-3
TGTGCCAGCAGCGCAACCCAGGGACCCTCTGGAAACACCATATATTTT
CASSATQGPSGNTIYF
>.|16|TRBV2|TRBD1|TRBJ2-5
TGTGCCAGCAGTGATCTGGCAGGGGGCCGAAGGGAGACCCAGTACTTC
CASSDLAGGRRETQYF
>.|14|TRBV7-8|TRBD1|TRBJ1-5
TGTGCCAGCAGCCGAGACAGGGGCAGGCAGCCCCAGCATTTT
CASSRDRGRQPQHF
>once|14|TRBV4-1|.|TRBJ2-7
TGCGCCAGCAGCCAAGTTAGTAAGCCCTACGAGCAGTACTTC
CASSQVSKPYEQYF
>.|18|TRBV6-2/TRBV6-3|TRBD2|TRBJ2-3
TGTGCCAGCAGTTACCCGCGGACTAGCGGGGGCTTTTCAGATACGCAGTATTTT
CASSYPRTSGGFSDTQYF
>.|16|TRBV24-1|.|TRBJ2-2
TGTGCCACCAGTGATTTAGACGGCAGGGATGCAGGGGAGCTGTTTTTT
CATSDLDGRDAGELFF
>.|13|TRBV6-4|.|TRBJ2-3
TGTGCCAGCAGTGAGGGTCAGCATGATACGCAGTATTTT
CASSEGQHDTQYF
>.|11|TRBV29-1|.|TRBJ1-2
TGCAGCGCCCAGGGTTACTATGGCTACACCTTC
CSAQGYYGYTF
>.|16|TRBV9|.|TRBJ2-5
TGTGCCAGCAGCGTAGAGGGTGACGGGTTTCGAGAGACCCAGTACTTC
CASSVEGDGFRETQYF
>.|13|TRBV20-1|.|TRBJ1-5
TGCAGTGCTAGTGGGGGGGGCAATCAGCCCCAGCATTTT
CSASGGGNQPQHF
>.|15|TRBV19|TRBD1|TRBJ1-1
TGTGCCAGTAGTACCCGACAGGGGGCATCGGTTGAAGCTTTCTTT
CASSTRQGASVEAFF
>.|12|TRBV30|.|TRBJ1-1
TGTGCCTGGAGTAAAGGGGGGCCTGAAGCTTTCTTT
CAWSKGGPEAFF
>.|15|TRBV28|TRBD1|TRBJ2-7
TGTGCCAGCAGTCACACAGGGGATGGAACCTACGAGCAGTACTTC
CASSHTGDGTYEQYF
>.|12|TRBV25-1|.|TRBJ1-2
TGTGCCAGCAGTGAGTACAGGGAGGGCTACACCTTC
CASSEYREGYTF
>once|15|TRBV11-2|TRBD2|TRBJ2-1
TGTGCCAGCAGCTTTTTAGCGGGAGGGCCGGGTGAGCAGTTCTTC
CASSFLAGGPGEQFF
>once|17|TRBV7-2|TRBD2|TRBJ2-5
TGTGCCAGCAGCTTAGCGGCTGGACTAGCGGGGGCTGAGACCCAGTACTTC
CASSLAAGLAGAETQYF
>once|14|TRBV19|.|TRBJ2-7
TGTGCCAGTAGTATACTAGCAACTCCATACGAGCAGTACTTC
CASSILATPYEQYF
>.|13|TRBV28|.|TRBJ1-2
TGTGCCAGCAGGAAGACAGAATCCTATGGCTACGCCTTC
CASRKTESYGYAF
>.|17|TRBV28|.|TRBJ2-7
TGTGCCAGCAGTTTCCGGAAAACCCTGCGGGATTCCTACGAGCAGTACTTC
CASSFRKTLRDSYEQYF
>.|11|TRBV7-9|.|TRBJ1-1
TGTGCCAGCACCTCGCTCGTTGAAGCTTTCTTT
CASTSLVEAFF
>once|15|TRBV10-3|.|TRBJ1-1
TGTGCCATCAGTGAGTCTAGTTTCATGAACACTGAAGCTTTCTTT
CAISESSFMNTEAFF
>.|16|TRBV19|.|TRBJ2-5
TGTGCCAGTAGCCTCATGGGGGCAGGGGTGTTGGAGACCCAGTACTTC
CASSLMGAGVLETQYF
>.|15|TRBV24-1|.|TRBJ2-5
TGTGCCACCAGTGACCCCAAAGGGGCCGGAGAGACCCAGTACTTC
CATSDPKGAGETQYF